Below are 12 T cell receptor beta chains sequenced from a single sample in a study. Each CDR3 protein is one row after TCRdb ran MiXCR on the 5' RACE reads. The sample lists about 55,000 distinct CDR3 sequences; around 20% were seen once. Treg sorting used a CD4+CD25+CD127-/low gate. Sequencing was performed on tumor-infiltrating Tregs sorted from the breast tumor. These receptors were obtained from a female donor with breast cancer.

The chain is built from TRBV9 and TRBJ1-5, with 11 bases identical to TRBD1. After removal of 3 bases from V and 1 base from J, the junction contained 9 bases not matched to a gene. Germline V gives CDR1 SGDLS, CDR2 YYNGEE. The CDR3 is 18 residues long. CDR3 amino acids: CASSAPGQGAQSNQPQHF. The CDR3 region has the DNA TGTGCCAGCAGCGCACCCGGACAGGGGGCACAGAGCAATCAGCCCCAGCATTTT.

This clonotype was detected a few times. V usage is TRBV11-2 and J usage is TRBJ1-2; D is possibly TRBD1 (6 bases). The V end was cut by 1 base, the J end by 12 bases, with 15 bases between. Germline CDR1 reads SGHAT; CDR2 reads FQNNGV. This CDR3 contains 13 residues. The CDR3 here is CASSLASNRVHTF. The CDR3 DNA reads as TGTGCCAGCAGCTTAGCTTCCAACAGGGTCCACACCTTC.

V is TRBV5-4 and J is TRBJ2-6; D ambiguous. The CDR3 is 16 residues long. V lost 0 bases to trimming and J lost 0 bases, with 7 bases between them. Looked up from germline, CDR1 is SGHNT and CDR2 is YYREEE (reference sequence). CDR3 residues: CASSLEPNSGANVLTF. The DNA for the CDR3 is TGTGCCAGCAGCTTGGAGCCCAACTCTGGGGCCAACGTCCTGACTTTC.

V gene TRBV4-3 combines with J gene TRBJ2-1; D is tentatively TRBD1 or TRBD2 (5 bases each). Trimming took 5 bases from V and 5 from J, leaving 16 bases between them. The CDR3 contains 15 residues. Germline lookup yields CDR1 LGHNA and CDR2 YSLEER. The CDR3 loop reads CASSSSGTYHNEQFF. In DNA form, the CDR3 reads TGCGCCAGCAGCTCCTCCGGGACCTATCACAATGAGCAGTTCTTC.

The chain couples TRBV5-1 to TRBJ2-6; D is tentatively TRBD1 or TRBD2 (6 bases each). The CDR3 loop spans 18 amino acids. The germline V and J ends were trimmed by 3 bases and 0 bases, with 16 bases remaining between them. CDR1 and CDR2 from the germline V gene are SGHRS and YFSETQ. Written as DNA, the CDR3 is TGCGCCAGCAGCTGGGTGGGGGGCCACAGCTCTGGGGCCAACGTCCTGACTTTC. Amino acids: CASSWVGGHSSGANVLTF.

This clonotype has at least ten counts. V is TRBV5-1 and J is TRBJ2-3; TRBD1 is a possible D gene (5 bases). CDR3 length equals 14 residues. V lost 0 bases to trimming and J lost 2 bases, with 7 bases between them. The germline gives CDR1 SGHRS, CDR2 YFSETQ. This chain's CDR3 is CASSLEQDTDTQYF. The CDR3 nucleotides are TGCGCCAGCAGCTTGGAACAGGACACAGATACGCAGTATTTT. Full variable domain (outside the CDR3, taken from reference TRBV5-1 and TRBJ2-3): KAGVTQTPRYLIKTRGQQVTLSCSPISGHRSVSWYQQTPGQGLQFLFEYFSETQRNKGNFPGRFSGRQFSNSRSEMNVSTLELGDSALYLCASSLEQDTDTQYFGPGTRLTVL.

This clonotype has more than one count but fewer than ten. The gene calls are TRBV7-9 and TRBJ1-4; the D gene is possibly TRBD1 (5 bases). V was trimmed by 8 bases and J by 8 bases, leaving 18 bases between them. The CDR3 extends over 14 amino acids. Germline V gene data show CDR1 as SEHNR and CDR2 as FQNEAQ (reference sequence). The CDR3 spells CASHRGTFGEKLFF. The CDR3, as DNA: TGTGCCAGCCACCGTGGGACCTTTGGAGAAAAACTGTTTTTT.

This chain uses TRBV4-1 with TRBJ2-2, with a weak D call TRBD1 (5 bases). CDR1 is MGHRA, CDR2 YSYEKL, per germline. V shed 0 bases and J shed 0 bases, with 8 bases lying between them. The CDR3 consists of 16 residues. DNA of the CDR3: TGCGCCAGCAGCCAAGATAGGGGTACGAACACCGGGGAGCTGTTTTTT. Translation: CASSQDRGTNTGELFF.

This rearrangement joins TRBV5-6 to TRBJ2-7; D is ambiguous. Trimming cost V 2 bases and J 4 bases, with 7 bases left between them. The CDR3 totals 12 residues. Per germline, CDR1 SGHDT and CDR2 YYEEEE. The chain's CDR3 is CASSFTKYEQYF. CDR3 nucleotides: TGTGCCAGCAGCTTCACAAAATACGAGCAGTACTTC. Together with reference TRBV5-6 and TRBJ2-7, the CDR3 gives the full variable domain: DAGVTQSPTHLIKTRGQQVTLRCSPKSGHDTVSWYQQALGQGPQFIFQYYEEEERQRGNFPDRFSGHQFPNYSSELNVNALLLGDSALYLCASSFTKYEQYFGPGTRLTVT.

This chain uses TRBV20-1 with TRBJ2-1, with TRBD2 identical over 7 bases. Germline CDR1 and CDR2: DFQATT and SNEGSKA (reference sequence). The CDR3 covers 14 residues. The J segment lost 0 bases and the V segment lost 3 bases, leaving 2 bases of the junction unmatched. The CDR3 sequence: CSARPSGSYNEQFF. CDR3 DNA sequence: TGCAGTGCTAGGCCTAGCGGCTCCTACAATGAGCAGTTCTTC.

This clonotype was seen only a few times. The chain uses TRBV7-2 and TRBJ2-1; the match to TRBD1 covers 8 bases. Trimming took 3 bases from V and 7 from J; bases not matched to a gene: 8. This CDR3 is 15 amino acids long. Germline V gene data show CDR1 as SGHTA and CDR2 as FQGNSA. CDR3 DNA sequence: TGTGCCAGCAGCTTGGGTCAGGGGGCAGTAAATGAGCAGTTCTTC. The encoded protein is CASSLGQGAVNEQFF.

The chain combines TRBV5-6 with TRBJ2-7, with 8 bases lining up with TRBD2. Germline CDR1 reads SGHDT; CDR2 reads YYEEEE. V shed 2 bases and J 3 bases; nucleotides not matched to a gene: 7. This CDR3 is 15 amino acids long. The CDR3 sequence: CASSLLAEPLYEQYF. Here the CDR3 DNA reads TGTGCCAGCAGCTTACTAGCGGAACCTCTCTACGAGCAGTACTTC.